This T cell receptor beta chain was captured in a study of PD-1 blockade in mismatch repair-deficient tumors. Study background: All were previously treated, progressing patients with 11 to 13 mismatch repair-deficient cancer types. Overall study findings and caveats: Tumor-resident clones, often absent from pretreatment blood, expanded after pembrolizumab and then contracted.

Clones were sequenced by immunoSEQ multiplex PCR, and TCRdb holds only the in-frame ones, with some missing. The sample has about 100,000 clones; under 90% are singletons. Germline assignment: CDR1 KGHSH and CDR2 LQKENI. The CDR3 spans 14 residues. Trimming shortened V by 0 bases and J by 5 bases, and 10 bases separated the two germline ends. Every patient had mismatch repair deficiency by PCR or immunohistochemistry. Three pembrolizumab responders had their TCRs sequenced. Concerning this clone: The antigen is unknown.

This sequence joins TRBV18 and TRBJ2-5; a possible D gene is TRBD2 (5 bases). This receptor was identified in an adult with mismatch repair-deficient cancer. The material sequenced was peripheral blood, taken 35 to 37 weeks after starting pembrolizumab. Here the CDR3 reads CASSPPAERETQYF. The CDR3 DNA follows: TGTGCCAGCTCACCACCCGCGGAGCGGGAGACCCAGTACTTC.